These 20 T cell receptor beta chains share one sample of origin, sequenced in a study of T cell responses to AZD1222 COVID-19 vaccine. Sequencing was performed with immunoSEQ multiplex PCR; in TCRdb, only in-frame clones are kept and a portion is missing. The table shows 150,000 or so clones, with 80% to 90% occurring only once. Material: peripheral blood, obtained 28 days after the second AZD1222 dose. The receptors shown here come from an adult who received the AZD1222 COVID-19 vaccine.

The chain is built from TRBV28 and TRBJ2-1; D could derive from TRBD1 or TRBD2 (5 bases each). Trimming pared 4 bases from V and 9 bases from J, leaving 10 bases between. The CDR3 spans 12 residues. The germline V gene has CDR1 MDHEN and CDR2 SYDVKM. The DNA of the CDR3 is TGTGCCAGCAGTTCTGGGACGACTGAGCAGTTCTTC. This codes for CASSSGTTEQFF.

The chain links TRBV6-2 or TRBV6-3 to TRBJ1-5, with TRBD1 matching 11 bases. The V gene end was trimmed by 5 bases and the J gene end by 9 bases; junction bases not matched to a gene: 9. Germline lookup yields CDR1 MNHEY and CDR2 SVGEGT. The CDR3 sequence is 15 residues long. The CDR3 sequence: CASSPPGTGGRPQHF. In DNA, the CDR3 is TGTGCCAGCAGTCCCCCAGGGACAGGGGGTCGGCCCCAGCATTTT.

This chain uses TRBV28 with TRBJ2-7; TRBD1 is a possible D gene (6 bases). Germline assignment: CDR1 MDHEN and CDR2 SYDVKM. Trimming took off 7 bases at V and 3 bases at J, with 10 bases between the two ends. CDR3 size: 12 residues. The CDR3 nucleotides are TGTGCCAGCACCACAGGGAGCTACGAGCAGTACTTC. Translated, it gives CASTTGSYEQYF. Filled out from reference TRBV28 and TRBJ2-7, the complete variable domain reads DVKVTQSSRYLVKRTGEKVFLECVQDMDHENMFWYRQDPGLGLRLIYFSYDVKMKEKGDIPEGYSVSREKKERFSLILESASTNQTSMYLCASTTGSYEQYFGPGTRLTVT.

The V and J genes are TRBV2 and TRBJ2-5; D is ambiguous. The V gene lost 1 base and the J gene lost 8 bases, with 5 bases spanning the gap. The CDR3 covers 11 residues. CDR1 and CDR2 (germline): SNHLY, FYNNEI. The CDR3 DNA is TGTGCCAGCAGTGAAGGGGATACCCAGTACTTC. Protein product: CASSEGDTQYF.

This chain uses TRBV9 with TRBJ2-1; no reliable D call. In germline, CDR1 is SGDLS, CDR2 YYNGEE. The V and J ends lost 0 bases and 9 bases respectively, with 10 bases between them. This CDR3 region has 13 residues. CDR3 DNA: TGTGCCAGCAGCGTAGTCGGTGCGGTTGAGCAGTTCTTC. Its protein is CASSVVGAVEQFF.

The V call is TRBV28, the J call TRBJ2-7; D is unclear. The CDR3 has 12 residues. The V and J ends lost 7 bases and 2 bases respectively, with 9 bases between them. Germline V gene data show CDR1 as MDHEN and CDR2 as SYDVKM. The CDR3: CASMAVTYEQYF. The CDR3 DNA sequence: TGTGCCAGCATGGCGGTAACCTACGAGCAGTACTTC.

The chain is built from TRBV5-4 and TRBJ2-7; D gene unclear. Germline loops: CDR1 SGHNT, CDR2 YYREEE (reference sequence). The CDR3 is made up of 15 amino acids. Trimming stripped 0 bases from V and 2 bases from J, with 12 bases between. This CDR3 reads CASSLGSGMPYEQYF. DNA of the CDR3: TGTGCCAGCAGCTTGGGGTCGGGCATGCCCTACGAGCAGTACTTC.

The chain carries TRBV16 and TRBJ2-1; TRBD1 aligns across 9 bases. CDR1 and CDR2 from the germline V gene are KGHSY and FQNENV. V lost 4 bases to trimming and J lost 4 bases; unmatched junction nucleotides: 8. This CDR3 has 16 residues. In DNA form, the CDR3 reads TGTGCCAGCAGCCGATTACCGGGACAGGGATACAATGAGCAGTTCTTC. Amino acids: CASSRLPGQGYNEQFF.

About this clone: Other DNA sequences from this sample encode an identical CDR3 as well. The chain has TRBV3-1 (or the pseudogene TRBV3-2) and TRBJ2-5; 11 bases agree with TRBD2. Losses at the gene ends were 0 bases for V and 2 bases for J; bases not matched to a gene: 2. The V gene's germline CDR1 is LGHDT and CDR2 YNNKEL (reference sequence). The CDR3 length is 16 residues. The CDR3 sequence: CASSQDRLAGQETQYF. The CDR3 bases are TGTGCCAGCAGCCAAGATCGACTAGCGGGGCAAGAGACCCAGTACTTC.

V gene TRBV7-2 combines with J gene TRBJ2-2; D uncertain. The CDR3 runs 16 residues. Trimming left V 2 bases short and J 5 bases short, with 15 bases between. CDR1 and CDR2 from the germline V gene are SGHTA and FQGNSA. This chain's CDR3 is CASSLLVTLRTGELFF. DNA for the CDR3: TGTGCCAGCAGCTTACTCGTGACCCTTCGAACCGGGGAGCTGTTTTTT.

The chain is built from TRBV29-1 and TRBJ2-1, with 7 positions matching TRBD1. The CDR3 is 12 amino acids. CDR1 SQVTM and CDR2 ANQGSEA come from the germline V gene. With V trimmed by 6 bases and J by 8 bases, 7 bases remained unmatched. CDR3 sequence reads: CSVRGGWDEQFF. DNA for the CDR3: TGCAGCGTACGAGGGGGCTGGGATGAGCAGTTCTTC.

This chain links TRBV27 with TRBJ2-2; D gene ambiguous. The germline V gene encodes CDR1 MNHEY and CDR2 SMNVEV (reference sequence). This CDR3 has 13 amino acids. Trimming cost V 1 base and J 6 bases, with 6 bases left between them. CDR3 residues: CASSLWGSGELFF. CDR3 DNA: TGTGCCAGCAGTTTATGGGGTTCCGGGGAGCTGTTTTTT.

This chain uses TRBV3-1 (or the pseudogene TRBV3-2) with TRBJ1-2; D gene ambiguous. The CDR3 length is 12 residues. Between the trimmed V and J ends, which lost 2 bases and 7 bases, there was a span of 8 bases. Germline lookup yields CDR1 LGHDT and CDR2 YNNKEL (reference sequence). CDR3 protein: CASSQTGAGYTF. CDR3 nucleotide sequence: TGTGCCAGCAGCCAAACGGGAGCTGGCTACACCTTC.

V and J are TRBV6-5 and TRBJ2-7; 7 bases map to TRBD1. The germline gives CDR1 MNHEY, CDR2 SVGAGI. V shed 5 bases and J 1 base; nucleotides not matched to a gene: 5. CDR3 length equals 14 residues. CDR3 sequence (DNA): TGTGCCAGCAGTCTACAGGGGCGATCCTACGAGCAGTACTTC. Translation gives CASSLQGRSYEQYF.

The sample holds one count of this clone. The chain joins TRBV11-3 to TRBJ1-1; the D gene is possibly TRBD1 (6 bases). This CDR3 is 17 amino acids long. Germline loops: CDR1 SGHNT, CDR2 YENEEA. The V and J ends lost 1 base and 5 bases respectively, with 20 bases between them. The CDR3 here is CASSLGWGPGDMTEAFF. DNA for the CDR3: TGTGCCAGCAGCTTAGGGTGGGGGCCCGGGGACATGACTGAAGCTTTCTTT.

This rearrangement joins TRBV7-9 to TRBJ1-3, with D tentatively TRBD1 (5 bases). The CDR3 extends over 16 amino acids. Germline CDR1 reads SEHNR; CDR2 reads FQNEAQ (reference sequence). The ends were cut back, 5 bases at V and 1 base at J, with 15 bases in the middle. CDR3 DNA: TGTGCCAGCAGCCAGGGACGTTGGACATCTGGAAACACCATATATTTT. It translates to CASSQGRWTSGNTIYF.

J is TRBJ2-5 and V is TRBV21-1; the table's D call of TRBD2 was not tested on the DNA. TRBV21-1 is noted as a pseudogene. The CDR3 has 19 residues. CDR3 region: CASSKSRSAGQGPRWTQYF. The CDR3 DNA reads TGTGCCAGCAGCAAAAGTAGGTCCGCGGGGCAGGGCCCCCGATGGACCCAGTACTTC.

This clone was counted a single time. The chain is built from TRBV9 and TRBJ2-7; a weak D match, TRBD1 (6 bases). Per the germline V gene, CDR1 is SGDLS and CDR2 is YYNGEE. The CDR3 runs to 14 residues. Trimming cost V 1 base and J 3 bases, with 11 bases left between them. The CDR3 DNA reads TGTGCCAGCAGCGTATCAGGGGACCACTACGAGCAGTACTTC. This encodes CASSVSGDHYEQYF.

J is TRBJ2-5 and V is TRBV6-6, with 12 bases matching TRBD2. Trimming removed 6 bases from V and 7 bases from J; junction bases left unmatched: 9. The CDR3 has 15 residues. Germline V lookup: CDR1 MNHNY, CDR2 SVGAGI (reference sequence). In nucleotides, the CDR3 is TGTGCCAGCAGCGACACTAGCGGGGGGAAGGGGACCCAGTACTTC. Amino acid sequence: CASSDTSGGKGTQYF.

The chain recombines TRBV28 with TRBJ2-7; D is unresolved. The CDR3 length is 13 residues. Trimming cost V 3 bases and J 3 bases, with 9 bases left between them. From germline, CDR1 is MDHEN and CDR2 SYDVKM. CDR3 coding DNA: TGTGCCAGCAGTTTCTGGAGTAGCTACGAGCAGTACTTC. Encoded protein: CASSFWSSYEQYF.